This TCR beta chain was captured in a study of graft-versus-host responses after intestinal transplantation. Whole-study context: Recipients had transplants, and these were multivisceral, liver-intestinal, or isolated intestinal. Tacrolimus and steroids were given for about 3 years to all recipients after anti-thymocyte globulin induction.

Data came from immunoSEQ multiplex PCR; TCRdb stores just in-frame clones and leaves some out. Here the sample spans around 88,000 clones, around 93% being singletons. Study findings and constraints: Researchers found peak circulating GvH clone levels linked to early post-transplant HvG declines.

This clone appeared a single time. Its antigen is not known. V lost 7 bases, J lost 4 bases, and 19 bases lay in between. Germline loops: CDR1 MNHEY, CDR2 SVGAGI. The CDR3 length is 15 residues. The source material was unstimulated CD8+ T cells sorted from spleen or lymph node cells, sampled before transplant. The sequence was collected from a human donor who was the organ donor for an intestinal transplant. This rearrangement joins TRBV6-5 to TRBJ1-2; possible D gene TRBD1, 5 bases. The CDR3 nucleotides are TGTGCCAGCATTCCAACCTGGGAGGGGTTCTATGGCTACACCTTC. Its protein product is CASIPTWEGFYGYTF.